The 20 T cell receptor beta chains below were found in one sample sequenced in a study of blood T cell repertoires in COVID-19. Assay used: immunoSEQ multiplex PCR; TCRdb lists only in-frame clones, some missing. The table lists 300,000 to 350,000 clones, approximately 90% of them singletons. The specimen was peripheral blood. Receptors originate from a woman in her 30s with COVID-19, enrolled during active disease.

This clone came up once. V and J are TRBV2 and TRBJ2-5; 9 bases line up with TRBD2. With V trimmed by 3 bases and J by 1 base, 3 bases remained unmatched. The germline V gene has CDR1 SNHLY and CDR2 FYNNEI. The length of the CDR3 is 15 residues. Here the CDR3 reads CASSDPAGGQETQYF. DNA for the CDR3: TGTGCCAGCAGTGACCCAGCGGGGGGCCAAGAGACCCAGTACTTC.

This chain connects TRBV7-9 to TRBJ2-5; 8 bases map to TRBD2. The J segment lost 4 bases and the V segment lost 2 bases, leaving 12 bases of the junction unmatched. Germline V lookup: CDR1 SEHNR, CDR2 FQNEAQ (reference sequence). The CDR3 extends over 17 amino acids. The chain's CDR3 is CASSLNSPGLGTETQYF. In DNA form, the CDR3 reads TGTGCCAGCAGCTTAAATTCTCCGGGACTAGGGACAGAGACCCAGTACTTC. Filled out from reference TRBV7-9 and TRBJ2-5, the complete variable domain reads DTGVSQNPRHKITKRGQNVTFRCDPISEHNRLYWYRQTLGQGPEFLTYFQNEAQLEKSRLLSDRFSAERPKGSFSTLEIQRTEQGDSAMYLCASSLNSPGLGTETQYFGPGTRLLVL.

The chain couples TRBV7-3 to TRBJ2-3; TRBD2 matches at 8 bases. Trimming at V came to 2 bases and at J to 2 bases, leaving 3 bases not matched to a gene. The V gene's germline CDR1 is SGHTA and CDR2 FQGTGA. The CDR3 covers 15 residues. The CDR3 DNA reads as TGTGCCAGCAGCTTACAAGCGGGAGTCACAGATACGCAGTATTTT. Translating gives CASSLQAGVTDTQYF.

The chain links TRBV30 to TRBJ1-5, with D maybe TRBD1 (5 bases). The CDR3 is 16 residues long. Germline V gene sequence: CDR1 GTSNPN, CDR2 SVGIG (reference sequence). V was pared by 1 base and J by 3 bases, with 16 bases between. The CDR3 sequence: CAWSDLGQWDNQPQHF. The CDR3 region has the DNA TGTGCCTGGAGTGACCTCGGACAATGGGACAATCAGCCCCAGCATTTT.

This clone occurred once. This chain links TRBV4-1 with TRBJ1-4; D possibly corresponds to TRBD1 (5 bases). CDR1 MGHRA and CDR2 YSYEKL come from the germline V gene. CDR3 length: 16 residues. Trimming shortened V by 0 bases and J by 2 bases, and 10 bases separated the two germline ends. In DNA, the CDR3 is TGCGCCAGCAGCCAAGATGTGGCAGGGACTAATGAAAAACTGTTTTTT. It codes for CASSQDVAGTNEKLFF.

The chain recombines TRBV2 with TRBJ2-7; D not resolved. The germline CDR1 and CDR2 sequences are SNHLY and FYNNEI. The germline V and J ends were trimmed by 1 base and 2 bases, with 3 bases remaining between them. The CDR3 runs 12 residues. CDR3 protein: CASSEGPYEQYV. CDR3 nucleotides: TGTGCCAGCAGTGAAGGGCCCTACGAGCAGTACGTC.

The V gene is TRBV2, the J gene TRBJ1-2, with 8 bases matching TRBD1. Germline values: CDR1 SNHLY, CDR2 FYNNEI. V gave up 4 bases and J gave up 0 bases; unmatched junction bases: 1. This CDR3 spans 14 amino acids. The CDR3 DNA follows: TGTGCCAGCAGTGGGGACAGGTCTAACTATGGCTACACCTTC. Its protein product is CASSGDRSNYGYTF.

The CDR3 is CASSPAGGGNQPQHF. The CDR3 DNA sequence: TGTGCCAGCTCACCAGCGGGGGGAGGCAATCAGCCCCAGCATTTT. The chain links TRBV18 to TRBJ1-5; weak D call: TRBD1 (5 bases). The length of the CDR3 is 15 residues. V lost 2 bases and J lost 2, with 10 bases in between. The germline V gene encodes CDR1 KGHSH and CDR2 LQKENI.

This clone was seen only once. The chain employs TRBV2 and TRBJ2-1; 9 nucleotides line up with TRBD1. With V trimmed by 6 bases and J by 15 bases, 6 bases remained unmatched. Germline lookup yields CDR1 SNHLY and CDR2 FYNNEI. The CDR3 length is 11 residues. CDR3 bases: TGTGCCAGCAGGGGGGACAGGGTCAGGTTCTTC. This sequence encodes CASRGDRVRFF. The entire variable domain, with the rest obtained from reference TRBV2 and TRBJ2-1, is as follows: EPEVTQTPSHQVTQMGQEVILRCVPISNHLYFYWYRQILGQKVEFLVSFYNNEISEKSEIFDDQFSVERPDGSNFTLKIRSTKLEDSAMYFCASRGDRVRFFGPGTRLTVL.

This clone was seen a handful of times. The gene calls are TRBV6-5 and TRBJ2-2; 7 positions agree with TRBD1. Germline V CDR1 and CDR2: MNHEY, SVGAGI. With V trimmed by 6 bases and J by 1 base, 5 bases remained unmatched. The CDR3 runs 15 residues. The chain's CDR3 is CASSSGTVNTGELFF. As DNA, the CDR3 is TGTGCCAGCAGCTCCGGGACAGTGAACACCGGGGAGCTGTTTTTT.

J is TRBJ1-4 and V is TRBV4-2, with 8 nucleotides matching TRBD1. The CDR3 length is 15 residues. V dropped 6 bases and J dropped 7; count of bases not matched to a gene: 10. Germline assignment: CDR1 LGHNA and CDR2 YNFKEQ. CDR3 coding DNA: TGTGCCAGCAGTCCATCAGGACAGGGAGGTGAAAAACTGTTTTTT. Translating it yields CASSPSGQGGEKLFF.

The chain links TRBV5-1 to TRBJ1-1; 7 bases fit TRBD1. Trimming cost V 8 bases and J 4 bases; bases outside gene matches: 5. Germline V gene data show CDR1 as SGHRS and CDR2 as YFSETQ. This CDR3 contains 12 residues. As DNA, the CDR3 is TGCGCCAGTCAGAACAGGGGCACTGAAGCTTTCTTT. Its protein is CASQNRGTEAFF. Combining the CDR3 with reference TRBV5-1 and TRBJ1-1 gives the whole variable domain KAGVTQTPRYLIKTRGQQVTLSCSPISGHRSVSWYQQTPGQGLQFLFEYFSETQRNKGNFPGRFSGRQFSNSRSEMNVSTLELGDSALYLCASQNRGTEAFFGQGTRLTVV.

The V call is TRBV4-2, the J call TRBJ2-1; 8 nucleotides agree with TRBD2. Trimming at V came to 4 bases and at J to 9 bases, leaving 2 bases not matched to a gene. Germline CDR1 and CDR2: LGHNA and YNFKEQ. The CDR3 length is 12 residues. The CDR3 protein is CASSPRGVEQFF. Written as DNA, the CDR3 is TGTGCCAGCAGCCCGCGGGGGGTTGAGCAGTTCTTC.

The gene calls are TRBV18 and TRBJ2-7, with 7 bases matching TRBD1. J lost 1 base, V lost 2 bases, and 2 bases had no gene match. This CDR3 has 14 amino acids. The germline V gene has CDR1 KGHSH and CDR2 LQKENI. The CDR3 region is CASSPDRESYEQYV. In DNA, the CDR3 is TGTGCCAGCTCACCAGACAGGGAGTCCTACGAGCAGTACGTC.

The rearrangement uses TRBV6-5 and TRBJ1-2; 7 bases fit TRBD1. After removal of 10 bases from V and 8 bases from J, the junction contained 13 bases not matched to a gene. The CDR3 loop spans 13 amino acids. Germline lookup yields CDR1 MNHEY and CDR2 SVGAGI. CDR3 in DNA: TGTGCCATTTTCTATACAGGGGTAGGGGGCTACACCTTC. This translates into CAIFYTGVGGYTF.

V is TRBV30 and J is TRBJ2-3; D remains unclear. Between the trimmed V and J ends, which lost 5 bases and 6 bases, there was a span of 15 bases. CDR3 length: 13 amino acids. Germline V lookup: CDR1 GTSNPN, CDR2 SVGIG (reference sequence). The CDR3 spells CAWCTMTGDTQYF. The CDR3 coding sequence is TGTGCCTGGTGTACTATGACCGGGGATACGCAGTATTTT.

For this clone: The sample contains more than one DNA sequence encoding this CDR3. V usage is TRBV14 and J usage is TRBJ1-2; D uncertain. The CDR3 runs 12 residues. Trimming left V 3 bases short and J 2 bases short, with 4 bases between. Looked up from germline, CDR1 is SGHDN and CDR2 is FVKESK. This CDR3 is CASSQQNYGYTF. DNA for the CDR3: TGTGCCAGCAGCCAGCAGAACTATGGCTACACCTTC. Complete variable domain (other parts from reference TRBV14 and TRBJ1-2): EAGVTQFPSHSVIEKGQTVTLRCDPISGHDNLYWYRRVMGKEIKFLLHFVKESKQDESGMPNNRFLAERTGGTYSTLKVQPAELEDSGVYFCASSQQNYGYTFGSGTRLTVV.

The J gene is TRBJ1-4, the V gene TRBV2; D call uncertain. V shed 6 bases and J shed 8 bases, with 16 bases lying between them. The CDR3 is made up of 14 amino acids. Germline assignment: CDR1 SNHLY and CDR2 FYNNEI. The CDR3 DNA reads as TGTGCCAGCAGCCAGGACTATATCGGCGAAAAACTGTTTTTT. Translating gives CASSQDYIGEKLFF. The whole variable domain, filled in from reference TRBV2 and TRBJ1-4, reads EPEVTQTPSHQVTQMGQEVILRCVPISNHLYFYWYRQILGQKVEFLVSFYNNEISEKSEIFDDQFSVERPDGSNFTLKIRSTKLEDSAMYFCASSQDYIGEKLFFGSGTQLSVL.

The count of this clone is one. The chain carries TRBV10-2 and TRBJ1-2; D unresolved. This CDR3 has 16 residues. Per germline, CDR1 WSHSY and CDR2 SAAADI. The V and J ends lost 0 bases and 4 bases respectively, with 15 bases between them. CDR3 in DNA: TGCGCCAGCAGTGAGTCTCTAGCCACACAAGCCTATGGCTACACCTTC. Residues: CASSESLATQAYGYTF.

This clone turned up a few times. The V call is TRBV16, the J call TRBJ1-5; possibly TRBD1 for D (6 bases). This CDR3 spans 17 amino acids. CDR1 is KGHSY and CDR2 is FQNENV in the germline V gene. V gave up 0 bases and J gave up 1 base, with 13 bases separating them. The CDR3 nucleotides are TGTGCCAGCAGCCAATCCGCGGGCAGGGGAAGCAATCAGCCCCAGCATTTT. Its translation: CASSQSAGRGSNQPQHF.